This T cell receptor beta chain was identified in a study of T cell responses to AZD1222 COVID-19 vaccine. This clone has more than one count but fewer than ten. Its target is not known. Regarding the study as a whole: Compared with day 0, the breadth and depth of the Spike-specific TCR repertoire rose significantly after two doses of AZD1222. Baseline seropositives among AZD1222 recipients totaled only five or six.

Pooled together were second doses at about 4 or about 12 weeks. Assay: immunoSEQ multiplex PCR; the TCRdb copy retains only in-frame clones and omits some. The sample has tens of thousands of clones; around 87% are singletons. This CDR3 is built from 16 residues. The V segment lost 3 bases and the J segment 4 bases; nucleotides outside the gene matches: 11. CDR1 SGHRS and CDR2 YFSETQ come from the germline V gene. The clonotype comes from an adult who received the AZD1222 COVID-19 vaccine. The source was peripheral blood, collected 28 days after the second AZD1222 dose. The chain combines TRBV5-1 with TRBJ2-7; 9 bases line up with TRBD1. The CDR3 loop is CASSSSTGTGIYEQYF. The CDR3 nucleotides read TGCGCCAGCAGCTCGTCAACCGGGACAGGGATTTACGAGCAGTACTTC.